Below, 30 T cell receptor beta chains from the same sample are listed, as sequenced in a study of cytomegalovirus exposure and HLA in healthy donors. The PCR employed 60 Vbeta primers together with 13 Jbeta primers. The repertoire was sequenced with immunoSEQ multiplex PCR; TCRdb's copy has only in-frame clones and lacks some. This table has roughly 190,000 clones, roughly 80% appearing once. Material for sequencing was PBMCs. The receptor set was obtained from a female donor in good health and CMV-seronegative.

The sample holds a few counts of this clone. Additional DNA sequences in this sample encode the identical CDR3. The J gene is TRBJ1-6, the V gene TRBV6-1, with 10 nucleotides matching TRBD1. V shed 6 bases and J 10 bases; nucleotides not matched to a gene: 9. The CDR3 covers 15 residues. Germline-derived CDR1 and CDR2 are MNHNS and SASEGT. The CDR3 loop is CASSRQGARKSPLHF. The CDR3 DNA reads TGTGCCAGCAGCAGACAGGGGGCGCGTAAGTCACCCCTCCACTTT.

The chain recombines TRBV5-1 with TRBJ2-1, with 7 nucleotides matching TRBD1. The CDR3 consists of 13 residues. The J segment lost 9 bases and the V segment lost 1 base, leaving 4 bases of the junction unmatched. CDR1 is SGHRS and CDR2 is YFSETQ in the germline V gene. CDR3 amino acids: CASSLTGESEQFF. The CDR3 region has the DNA TGCGCCAGCAGCTTGACAGGGGAGAGTGAGCAGTTCTTC.

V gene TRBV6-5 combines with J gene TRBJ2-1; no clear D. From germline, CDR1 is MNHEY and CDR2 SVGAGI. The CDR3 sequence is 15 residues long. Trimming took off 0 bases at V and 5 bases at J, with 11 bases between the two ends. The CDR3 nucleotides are TGTGCCAGCAGTTACTCTGGTGCGAATGACAATGAGCAGTTCTTC. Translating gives CASSYSGANDNEQFF.

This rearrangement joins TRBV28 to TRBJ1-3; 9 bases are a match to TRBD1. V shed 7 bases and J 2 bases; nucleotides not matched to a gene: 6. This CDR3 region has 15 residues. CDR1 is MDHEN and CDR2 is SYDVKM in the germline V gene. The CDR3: CASTEWTGAGNTIYF. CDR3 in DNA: TGTGCCAGCACCGAATGGACAGGGGCTGGAAACACCATATATTTT.

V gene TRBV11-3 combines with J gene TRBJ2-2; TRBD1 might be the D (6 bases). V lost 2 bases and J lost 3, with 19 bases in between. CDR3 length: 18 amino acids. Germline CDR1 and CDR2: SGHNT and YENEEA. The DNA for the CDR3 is TGTGCCAGCAGCTTACCCAGCCTGATACAGGGTCACACCGGGGAGCTGTTTTTT. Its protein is CASSLPSLIQGHTGELFF.

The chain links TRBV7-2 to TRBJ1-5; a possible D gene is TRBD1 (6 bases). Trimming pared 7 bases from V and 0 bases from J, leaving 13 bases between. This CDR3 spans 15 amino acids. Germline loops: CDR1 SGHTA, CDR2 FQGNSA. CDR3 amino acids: CASKQGEASNQPQHF. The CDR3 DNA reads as TGTGCCAGCAAACAGGGTGAAGCTAGCAATCAGCCCCAGCATTTT.

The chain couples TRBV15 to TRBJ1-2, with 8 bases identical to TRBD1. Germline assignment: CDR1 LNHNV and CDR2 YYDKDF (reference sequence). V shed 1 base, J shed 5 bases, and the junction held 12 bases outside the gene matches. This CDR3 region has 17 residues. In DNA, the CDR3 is TGTGCCACCAGCAGAGCTGGTGGACAGGGAGTATTTTATGGCTACACCTTC. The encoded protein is CATSRAGGQGVFYGYTF.

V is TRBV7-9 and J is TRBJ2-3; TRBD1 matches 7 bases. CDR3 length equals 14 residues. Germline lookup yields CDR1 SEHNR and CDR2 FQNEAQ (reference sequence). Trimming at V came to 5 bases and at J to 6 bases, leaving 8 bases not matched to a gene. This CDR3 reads CASSLGQVQDTQYF. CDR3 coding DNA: TGTGCCAGCAGCCTCGGACAGGTTCAGGATACGCAGTATTTT.

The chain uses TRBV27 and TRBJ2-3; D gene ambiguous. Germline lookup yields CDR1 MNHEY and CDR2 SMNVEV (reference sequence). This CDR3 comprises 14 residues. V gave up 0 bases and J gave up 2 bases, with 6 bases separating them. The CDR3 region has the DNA TGTGCCAGCAGTTTATCCACTAACACAGATACGCAGTATTTT. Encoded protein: CASSLSTNTDTQYF.

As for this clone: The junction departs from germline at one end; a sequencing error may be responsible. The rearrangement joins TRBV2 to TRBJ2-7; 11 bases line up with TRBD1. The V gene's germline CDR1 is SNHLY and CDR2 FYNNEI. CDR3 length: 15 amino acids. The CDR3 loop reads CASSERTGGTLDKNF. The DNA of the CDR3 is TGTGCCAGCAGTGAACGGACAGGGGGCACCCTAGATAAGAACTTC.

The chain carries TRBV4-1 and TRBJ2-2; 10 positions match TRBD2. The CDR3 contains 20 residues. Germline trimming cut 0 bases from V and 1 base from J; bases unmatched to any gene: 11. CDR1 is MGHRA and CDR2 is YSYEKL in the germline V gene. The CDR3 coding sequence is TGCGCCAGCAGCCAAGATCGAAGAGCGGGAGGGCCGAGGAACACCGGGGAGCTGTTTTTT. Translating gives CASSQDRRAGGPRNTGELFF.

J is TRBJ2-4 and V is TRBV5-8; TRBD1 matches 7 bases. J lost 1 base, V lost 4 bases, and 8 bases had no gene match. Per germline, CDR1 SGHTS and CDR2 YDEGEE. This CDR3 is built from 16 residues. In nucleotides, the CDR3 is TGTGCCAGCAGCCCTCACAGGGGATCGGCCAAAAACATTCAGTACTTC. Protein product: CASSPHRGSAKNIQYF.

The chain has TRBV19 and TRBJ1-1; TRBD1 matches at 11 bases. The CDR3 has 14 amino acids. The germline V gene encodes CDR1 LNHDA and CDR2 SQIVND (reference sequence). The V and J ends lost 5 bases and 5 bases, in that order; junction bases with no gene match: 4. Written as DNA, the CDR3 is TGTGCCAGTAGTCCGGGACAGGGGGATACTGAAGCTTTCTTT. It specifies CASSPGQGDTEAFF.

The CDR3: CASSASKNRVLAGYTF. CDR3 nucleotide sequence: TGTGCCAGCAGCGCGAGTAAAAACAGGGTCCTGGCTGGCTACACCTTC. The rearrangement links TRBV9 to TRBJ1-2; the D gene is possibly TRBD1 (6 bases). Germline CDR1 SGDLS, CDR2 YYNGEE. This CDR3 has 16 residues. Deletions cut 3 bases from V and 7 bases from J, with 22 bases between.

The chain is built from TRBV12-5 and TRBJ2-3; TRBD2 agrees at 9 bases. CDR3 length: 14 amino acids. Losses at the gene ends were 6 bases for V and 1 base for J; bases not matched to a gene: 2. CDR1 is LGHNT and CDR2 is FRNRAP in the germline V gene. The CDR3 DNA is TGTGCTAGTGGCCCTAGCGGGGGCACAGATACGCAGTATTTT. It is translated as CASGPSGGTDTQYF. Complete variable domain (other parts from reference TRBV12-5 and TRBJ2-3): DARVTQTPRHKVTEMGQEVTMRCQPILGHNTVFWYRQTMMQGLELLAYFRNRAPLDDSGMPKDRFSAEMPDATLATLKIQPSEPRDSAVYFCASGPSGGTDTQYFGPGTRLTVL.

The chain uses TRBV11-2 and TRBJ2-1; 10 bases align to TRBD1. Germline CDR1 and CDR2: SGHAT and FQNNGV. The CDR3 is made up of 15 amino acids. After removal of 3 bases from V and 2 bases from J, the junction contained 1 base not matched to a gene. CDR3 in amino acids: CASSFGQGAYNEQFF. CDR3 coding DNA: TGTGCCAGCAGCTTTGGACAGGGGGCCTACAATGAGCAGTTCTTC.

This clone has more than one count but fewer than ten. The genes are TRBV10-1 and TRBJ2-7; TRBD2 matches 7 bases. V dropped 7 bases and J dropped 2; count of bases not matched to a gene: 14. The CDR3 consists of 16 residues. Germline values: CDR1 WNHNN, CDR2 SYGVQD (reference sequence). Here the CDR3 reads CASIQRGPPKTYEQYF. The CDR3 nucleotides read TGCGCCAGCATCCAGCGGGGCCCCCCGAAGACCTACGAGCAGTACTTC.

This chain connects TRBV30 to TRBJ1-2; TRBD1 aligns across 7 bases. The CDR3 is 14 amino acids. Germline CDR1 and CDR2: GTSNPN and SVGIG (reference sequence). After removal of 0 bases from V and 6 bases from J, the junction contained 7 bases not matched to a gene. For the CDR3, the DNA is TGTGCCTGGAGTGTACGGCAGGGGGAGGATGGCTACACCTTC. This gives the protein CAWSVRQGEDGYTF.

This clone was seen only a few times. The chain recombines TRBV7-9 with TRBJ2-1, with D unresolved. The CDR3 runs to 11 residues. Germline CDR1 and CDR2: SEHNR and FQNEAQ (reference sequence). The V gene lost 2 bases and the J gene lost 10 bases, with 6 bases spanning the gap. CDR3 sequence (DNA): TGTGCCAGCAGCTTACAGTGGGAGCAGTTCTTC. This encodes CASSLQWEQFF.

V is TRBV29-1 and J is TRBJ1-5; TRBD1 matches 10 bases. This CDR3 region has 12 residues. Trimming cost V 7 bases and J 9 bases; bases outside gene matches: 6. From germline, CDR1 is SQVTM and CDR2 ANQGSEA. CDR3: CSARQGAGPQHF. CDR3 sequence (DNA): TGCAGCGCTAGACAGGGGGCAGGGCCCCAGCATTTT.

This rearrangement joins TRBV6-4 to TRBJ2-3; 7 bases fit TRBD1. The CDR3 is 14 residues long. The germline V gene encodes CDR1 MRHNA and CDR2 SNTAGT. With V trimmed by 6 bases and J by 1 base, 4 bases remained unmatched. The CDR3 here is CASSKTGGTDTQYF. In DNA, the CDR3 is TGTGCCAGCAGCAAAACAGGGGGCACAGATACGCAGTATTTT.

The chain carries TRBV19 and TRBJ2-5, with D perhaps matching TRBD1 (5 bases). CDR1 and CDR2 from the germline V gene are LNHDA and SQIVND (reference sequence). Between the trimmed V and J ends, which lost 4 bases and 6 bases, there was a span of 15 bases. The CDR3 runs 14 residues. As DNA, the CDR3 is TGTGCCAGTAGTACCGACAGCCGTATGAAGACCCAGTACTTC. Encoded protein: CASSTDSRMKTQYF.

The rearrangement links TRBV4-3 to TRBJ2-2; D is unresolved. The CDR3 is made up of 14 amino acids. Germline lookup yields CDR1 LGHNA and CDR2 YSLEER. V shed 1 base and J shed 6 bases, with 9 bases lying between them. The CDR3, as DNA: TGCGCCAGCAGCCAAGTTCGGTGGTCCGGGGAGCTGTTTTTT. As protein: CASSQVRWSGELFF.

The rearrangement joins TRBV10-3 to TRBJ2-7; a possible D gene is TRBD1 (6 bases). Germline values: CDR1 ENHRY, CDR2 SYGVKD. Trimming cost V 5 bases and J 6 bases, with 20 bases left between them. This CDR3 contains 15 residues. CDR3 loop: CAISPSEVTGSEQYF. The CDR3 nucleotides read TGTGCCATCAGTCCTTCCGAGGTCACAGGGTCCGAGCAGTACTTC.

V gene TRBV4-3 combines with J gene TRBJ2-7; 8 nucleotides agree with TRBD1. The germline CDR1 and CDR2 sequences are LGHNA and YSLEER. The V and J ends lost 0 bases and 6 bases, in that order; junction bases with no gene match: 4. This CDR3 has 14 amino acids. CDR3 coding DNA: TGCGCCAGCAGCCAAGAGGTCCAGGGGGCCGAGCAGTACTTC. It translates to CASSQEVQGAEQYF.

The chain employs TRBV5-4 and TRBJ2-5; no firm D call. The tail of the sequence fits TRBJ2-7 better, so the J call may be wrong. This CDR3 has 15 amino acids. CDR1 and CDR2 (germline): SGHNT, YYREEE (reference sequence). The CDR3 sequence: CASSFGENNRYEQYF. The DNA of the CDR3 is TGTGCCAGCAGCTTTGGAGAGAACAATCGATACGAGCAGTACTTC.

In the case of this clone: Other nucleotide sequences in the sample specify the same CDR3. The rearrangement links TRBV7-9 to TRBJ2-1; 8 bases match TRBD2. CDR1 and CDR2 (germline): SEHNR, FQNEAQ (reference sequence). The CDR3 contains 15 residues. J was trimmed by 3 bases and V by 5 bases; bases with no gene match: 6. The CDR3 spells CASSVLAGGYNEQFF. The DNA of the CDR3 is TGTGCCAGCAGCGTTCTGGCGGGAGGCTACAATGAGCAGTTCTTC. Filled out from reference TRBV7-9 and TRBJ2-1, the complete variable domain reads DTGVSQNPRHKITKRGQNVTFRCDPISEHNRLYWYRQTLGQGPEFLTYFQNEAQLEKSRLLSDRFSAERPKGSFSTLEIQRTEQGDSAMYLCASSVLAGGYNEQFFGPGTRLTVL.

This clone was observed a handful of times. The chain's CDR3 is CATQESPMNTEAFF. CDR3 bases: TGTGCCACCCAGGAATCCCCGATGAACACTGAAGCTTTCTTT. The chain combines TRBV6-5 with TRBJ1-1; D gene ambiguous. V was pared by 10 bases and J by 0 bases, with 15 bases between. This CDR3 contains 14 residues. Germline CDR1 and CDR2: MNHEY and SVGAGI.

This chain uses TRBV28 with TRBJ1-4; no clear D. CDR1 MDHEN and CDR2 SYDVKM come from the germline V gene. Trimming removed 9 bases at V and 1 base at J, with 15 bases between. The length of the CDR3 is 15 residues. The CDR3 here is CASARPGETNEKLFF. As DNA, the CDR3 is TGTGCCAGTGCCCGACCCGGGGAAACTAATGAAAAACTGTTTTTT.

CDR3 in amino acids: CASSAYKEGVYQPQHF. The CDR3 nucleotides read TGTGCCAGCAGCGCGTACAAGGAAGGGGTGTATCAGCCCCAGCATTTT. The chain couples TRBV5-6 to TRBJ1-5, with D possibly TRBD1 on 5 matching bases. Between the trimmed V and J ends, which lost 4 bases and 5 bases, there was a span of 19 bases. The CDR3 loop spans 16 amino acids. CDR1 is SGHDT, CDR2 YYEEEE, per germline.